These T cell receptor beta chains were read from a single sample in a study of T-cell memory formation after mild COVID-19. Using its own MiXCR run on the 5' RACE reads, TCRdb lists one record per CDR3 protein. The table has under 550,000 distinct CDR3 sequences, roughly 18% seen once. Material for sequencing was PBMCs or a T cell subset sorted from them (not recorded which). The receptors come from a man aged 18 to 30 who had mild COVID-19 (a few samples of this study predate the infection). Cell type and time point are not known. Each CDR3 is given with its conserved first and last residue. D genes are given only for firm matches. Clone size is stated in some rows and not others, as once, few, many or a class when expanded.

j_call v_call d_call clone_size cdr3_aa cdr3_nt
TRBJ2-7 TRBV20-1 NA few CSAWGEGRPYEQYF TGCAGTGCTTGGGGTGAGGGGCGACCCTACGAGCAGTACTTC
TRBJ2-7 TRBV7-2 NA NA CASSLELGRSYEQYF TGTGCCAGCAGCTTAGAACTGGGGCGCAGCTACGAGCAGTACTTC
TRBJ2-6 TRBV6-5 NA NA CASKPGATGANVLTF TGTGCCAGCAAACCGGGGGCAACTGGGGCCAACGTCCTGACTTTC
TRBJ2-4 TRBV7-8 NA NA CASSLDPELIQYFGAGTHVLVQYF NA
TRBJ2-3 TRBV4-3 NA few CASSQESADTQYF TGCGCCAGCAGCCAAGAGTCGGCAGATACGCAGTATTTT
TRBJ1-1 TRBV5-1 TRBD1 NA CASSIRAGTGAMGVEAFF TGCGCCAGCAGCATAAGAGCCGGGACAGGGGCTATGGGGGTTGAAGCTTTCTTT
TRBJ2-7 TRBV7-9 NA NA CASSYDSLSSYEQYF TGTGCCAGCAGCTATGACAGTCTATCCTCCTACGAGCAGTACTTC
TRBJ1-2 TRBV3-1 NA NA CASSQDQTAYGYTF TGTGCCAGCAGCCAAGATCAGACAGCGTATGGCTACACCTTC
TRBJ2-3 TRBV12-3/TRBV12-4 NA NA CASSSRDTYTDTQYF TGTGCCAGCAGTAGCCGGGACACTTACACAGATACGCAGTATTTT
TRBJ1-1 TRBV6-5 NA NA CASSYDRVGSDAFF TGTGCCAGCAGTTACGACCGGGTGGGTTCTGACGCTTTCTTT
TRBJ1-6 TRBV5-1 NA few CASSSGYSRDRNSPLHF TGCGCCAGCAGCTCTGGGTATAGTAGGGATCGAAATTCACCCCTCCACTTT